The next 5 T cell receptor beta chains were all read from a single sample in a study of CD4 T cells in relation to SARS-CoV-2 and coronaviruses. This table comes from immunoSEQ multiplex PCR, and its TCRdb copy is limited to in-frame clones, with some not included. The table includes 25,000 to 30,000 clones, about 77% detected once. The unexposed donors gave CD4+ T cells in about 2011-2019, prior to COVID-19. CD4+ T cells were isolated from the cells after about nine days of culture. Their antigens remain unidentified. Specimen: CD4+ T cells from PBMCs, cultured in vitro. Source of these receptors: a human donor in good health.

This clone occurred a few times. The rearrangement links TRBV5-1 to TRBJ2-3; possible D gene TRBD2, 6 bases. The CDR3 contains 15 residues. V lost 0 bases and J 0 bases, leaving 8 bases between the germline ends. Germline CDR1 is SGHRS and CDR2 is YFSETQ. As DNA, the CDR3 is TGCGCCAGCAGCTTGGGTAGCGGAAGCACAGATACGCAGTATTTT. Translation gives CASSLGSGSTDTQYF.

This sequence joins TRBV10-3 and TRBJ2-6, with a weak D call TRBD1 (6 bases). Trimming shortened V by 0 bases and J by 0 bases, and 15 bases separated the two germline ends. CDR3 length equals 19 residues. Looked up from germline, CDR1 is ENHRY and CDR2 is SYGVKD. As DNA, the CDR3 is TGTGCCATCAGTGAGTCGACTGGGACACAAGTCTCTGGGGCCAACGTCCTGACTTTC. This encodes CAISESTGTQVSGANVLTF.

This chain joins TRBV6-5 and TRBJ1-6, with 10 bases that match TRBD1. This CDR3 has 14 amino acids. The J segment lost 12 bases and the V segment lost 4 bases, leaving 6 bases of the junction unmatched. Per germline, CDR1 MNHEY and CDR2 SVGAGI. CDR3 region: CASSSGTGELPLHF. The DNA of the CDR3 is TGTGCCAGCAGTTCCGGGACAGGGGAATTACCCCTCCACTTT.

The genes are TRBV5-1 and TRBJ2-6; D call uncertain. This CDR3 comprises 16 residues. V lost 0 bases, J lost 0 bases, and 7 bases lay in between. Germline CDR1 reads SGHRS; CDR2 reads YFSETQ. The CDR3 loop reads CASSLGSPSGANVLTF. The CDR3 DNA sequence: TGCGCCAGCAGCTTGGGGTCCCCCTCTGGGGCCAACGTCCTGACTTTC.

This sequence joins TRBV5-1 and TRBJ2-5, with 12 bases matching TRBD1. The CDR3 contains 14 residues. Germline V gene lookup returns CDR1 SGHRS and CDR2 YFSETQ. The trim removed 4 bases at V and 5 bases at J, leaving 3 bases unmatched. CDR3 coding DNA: TGCGCCAGCAGCGGCGGGACAGGGGGCGAGACCCAGTACTTC. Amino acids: CASSGGTGGETQYF.